This T cell receptor (beta chain) was sequenced in a study of cytomegalovirus exposure and HLA in healthy donors. PCR involved 60 Vbeta and 13 Jbeta primers. TCRdb's copy holds only in-frame clones and misses some; the assay was immunoSEQ multiplex PCR. Of more than 110,000 clones in the sample, 60% to 85% are singletons; the top ten hold approximately 1%. The CDR3 contains 16 residues. The ends lost 1 base at V and 7 bases at J; junction bases unmatched: 6. Germline assignment: CDR1 ENHRY and CDR2 SYGVKD. These donors counted as nominally healthy when sampled, but unrecorded immune exposures were likely. Overall study results and limits: With DRB1 most and HLA-C fewest, TCR association rates differed between HLA loci in a later analysis. Sequencing likely generated an artifact that appeared as a cluster of highly shared sequence variants.

In regard to this clone: Its antigen is unknown.

This sequence originates from a man aged 18 to 30 in good health and CMV-seronegative. This chain uses TRBV10-3 with TRBJ2-1, with 11 positions matching TRBD1. The sample consisted of PBMCs. CDR3 protein: CAISEFSGQGANEQFF. The CDR3 DNA sequence: TGTGCCATCAGTGAGTTCAGCGGACAGGGGGCTAATGAGCAGTTCTTC.